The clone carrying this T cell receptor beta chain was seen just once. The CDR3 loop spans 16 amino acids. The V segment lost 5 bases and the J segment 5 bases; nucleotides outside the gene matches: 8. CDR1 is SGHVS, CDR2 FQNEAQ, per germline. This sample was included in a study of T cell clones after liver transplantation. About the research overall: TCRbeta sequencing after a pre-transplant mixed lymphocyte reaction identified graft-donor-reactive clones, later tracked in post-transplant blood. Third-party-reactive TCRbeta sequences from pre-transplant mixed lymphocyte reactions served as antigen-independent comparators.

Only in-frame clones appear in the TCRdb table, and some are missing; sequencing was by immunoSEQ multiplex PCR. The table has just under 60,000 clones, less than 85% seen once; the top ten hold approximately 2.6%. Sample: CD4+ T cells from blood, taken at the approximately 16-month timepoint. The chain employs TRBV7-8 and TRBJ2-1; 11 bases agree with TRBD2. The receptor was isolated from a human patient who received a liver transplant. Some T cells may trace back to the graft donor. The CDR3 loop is CASSNHLAGGNNEQFF. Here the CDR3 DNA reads TGTGCCAGCAGCAACCACCTAGCGGGGGGTAACAATGAGCAGTTCTTC.